This T cell receptor beta chain is from a study of molecular identifiers for immune sequencing clone quantification. On the study more broadly: With replicates, the RNA of about 19,000 or 110,000 naive CD8 cells was split five ways and four were sequenced. Study-wide findings and caveats: The sizes of highly expanded clones could be underestimated when identical TCR molecules share a barcode. Clones above 20 RNA copies held over 97% of effector molecules, under 1% in naive cells.

TCRdb reprocessed the PCR reads via MiXCR and lists one record per CDR3 protein. The sample shows about 640,000 distinct CDR3 sequences, around 20% of them seen only once. CDR3 size: 15 residues. V was shortened by 0 bases and J by 6 bases, with 14 bases between the two germline ends. CDR1 and CDR2 from the germline V gene are SGHDT and YYEEEE. The sample holds many counts of this clonotype. Antigen unknown. For naive CD8 T cells, sorting used the CD8+CD4-CCR7+CD45RA+ phenotype. Sequencing was performed on naive CD8+ T cells from blood, with Jurkat cell RNA spiked in. The subset is: FACS-sorted CD8+CD4-CCR7+CD45RA+ naive T cells. This clonotype was sampled from a human donor in good health. Some libraries in this study had Jurkat cell RNA spiked in. This rearrangement joins TRBV5-6 to TRBJ2-3, with TRBD2 as a possible D gene (5 bases). The CDR3 sequence: CASSLGYRRIDTQYF. The DNA of the CDR3 is TGTGCCAGCAGCTTGGGCTACCGGAGGATCGATACGCAGTATTTT. The whole variable domain, filled in from reference TRBV5-6 and TRBJ2-3, reads DAGVTQSPTHLIKTRGQQVTLRCSPKSGHDTVSWYQQALGQGPQFIFQYYEEEERQRGNFPDRFSGHQFPNYSSELNVNALLLGDSALYLCASSLGYRRIDTQYFGPGTRLTVL.